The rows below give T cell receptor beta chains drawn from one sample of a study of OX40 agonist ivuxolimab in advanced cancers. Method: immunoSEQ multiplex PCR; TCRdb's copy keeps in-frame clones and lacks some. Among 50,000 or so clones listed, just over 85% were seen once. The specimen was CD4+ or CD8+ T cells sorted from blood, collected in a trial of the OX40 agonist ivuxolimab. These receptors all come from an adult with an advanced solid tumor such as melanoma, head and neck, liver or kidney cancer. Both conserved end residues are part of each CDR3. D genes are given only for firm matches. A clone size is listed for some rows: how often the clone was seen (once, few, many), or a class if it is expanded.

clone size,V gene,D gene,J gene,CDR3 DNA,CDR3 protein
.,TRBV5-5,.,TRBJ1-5,TGTGCCAGCAGCTTGGCGGCAGAGGGACAGCCCCAGCATTTT,CASSLAAEGQPQHF
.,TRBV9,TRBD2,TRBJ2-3,TGTGCCAGCAGCGTAGGGAGTACTAGCGGGGGTCGTGATACGCAGTATTTT,CASSVGSTSGGRDTQYF
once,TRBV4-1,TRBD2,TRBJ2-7,TGCGCCAGCAGCCACGACGCCGGGACTACCTACGAGCAGTACTTC,CASSHDAGTTYEQYF
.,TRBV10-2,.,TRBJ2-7,TGCGCCAGCAGGGACCATACCTACGAGCAGTACTTC,CASRDHTYEQYF
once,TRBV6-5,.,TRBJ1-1,TGTGCCAGCAGTTATTGGTTTGGAGCGAACACTGAAGCTTTCTTT,CASSYWFGANTEAFF
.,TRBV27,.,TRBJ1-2,TGTGCCACCCAGTTTTCGTCAGGGGCTGGCTACACCTTC,CATQFSSGAGYTF
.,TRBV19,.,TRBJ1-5,TGTGCCAGTAGTATGGGGGGGCCCCAGCATTTT,CASSMGGPQHF
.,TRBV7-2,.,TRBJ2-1,TGTGCCAGCAGCTTAGCGGGAGAACTACGGGAGCAGTTCTTC,CASSLAGELREQFF
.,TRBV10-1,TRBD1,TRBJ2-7,TGCGCCAGAACAGGGGGCAAGCAGTACTTC,CARTGGKQYF
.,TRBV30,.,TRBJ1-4,TGTGCCTGGACGGCGGATAGGGGTGAAAAACTGTTTTTT,CAWTADRGEKLFF
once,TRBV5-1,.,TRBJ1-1,TGCGCCAGCAGCTGGGGACGGATGAACACTGAAGCTTTCTTT,CASSWGRMNTEAFF
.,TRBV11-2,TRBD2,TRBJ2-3,TGTGCCAGCAGCTTAGTCGGCGGGGGGGCCCGAGATACGCAGTATTTT,CASSLVGGGARDTQYF
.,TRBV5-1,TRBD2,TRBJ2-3,TGCGCCAGCAGCTTGCAGTCTAGCGGTTTCACAGATACGCAGTATTTT,CASSLQSSGFTDTQYF
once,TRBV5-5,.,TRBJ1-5,TGTGCCAGCAGCTTGATAGCACAGAAAAATCAGCCCCAGCATTTT,CASSLIAQKNQPQHF